This TCR beta chain was documented in a study of Graves' ophthalmopathy and Graves' hyperthyroidism. Study results and caveats: Blood also carried most expanded thyroid clonotypes exceeding 0.001 frequency.

The hyperthyroidism patients had a new diagnosis of under 2 months' duration and were aged 18 to 65. The CDR3 spans 14 residues. Trimming left V 7 bases short and J 0 bases short, with 10 bases between. The V gene's germline CDR1 is LNHDA and CDR2 SQIVND (reference sequence). This clonotype was found many times. Its antigen is unknown. RNA transcripts were the source from which TCR beta CDR3 regions were amplified. HTBI primers were employed in first-round RT-PCR, then a second-round multiplex PCR followed. TCRdb processed the multiplex PCR reads anew with MiXCR; each CDR3 protein has one entry. The top ten clones hold around 4% of a sample with 580,000 or so distinct CDR3 sequences, approximately 35% of them seen once.

The rearrangement joins TRBV19 to TRBJ1-5; D might be TRBD1 (5 bases). This sequence was found in an adult man with Graves' hyperthyroidism. The sequenced material came from peripheral blood or thyroid tissue (not recorded which). The DNA for the CDR3 is TGTGCCAGTACCCGCCAGGGTAGCAATCAGCCCCAGCATTTT. Translation gives CASTRQGSNQPQHF.